The 20 T cell receptor beta chains below come from one sample, sequenced in a study of cytomegalovirus exposure and HLA in healthy donors. PCR was performed using 60 Vbeta and 13 Jbeta primers. TCRdb's copy holds only in-frame clones and misses some; the assay was immunoSEQ multiplex PCR. Here the sample spans 150,000 to 200,000 clones, approximately 77% being singletons. The sequencing sample was made of PBMCs. These receptors all come from a female donor in good health and CMV-seronegative.

This chain connects TRBV5-1 to TRBJ1-4; 7 nucleotides agree with TRBD1. The CDR3 length is 15 residues. Germline V gene data show CDR1 as SGHRS and CDR2 as YFSETQ. After removal of 4 bases from V and 4 bases from J, the junction contained 7 bases not matched to a gene. CDR3 DNA sequence: TGCGCCAGCAGCCCACAGGGGAAGAATAATGAAAAACTGTTTTTT. Translation: CASSPQGKNNEKLFF. Full variable domain (rest looked up from reference TRBV5-1 and TRBJ1-4): KAGVTQTPRYLIKTRGQQVTLSCSPISGHRSVSWYQQTPGQGLQFLFEYFSETQRNKGNFPGRFSGRQFSNSRSEMNVSTLELGDSALYLCASSPQGKNNEKLFFGSGTQLSVL.

This chain joins TRBV5-1 and TRBJ2-5, with D unclear. The CDR3 consists of 13 residues. Germline V gene sequence: CDR1 SGHRS, CDR2 YFSETQ. Trimming took off 4 bases at V and 4 bases at J, with 11 bases between the two ends. CDR3 amino acids: CASSVDLRETQYF. DNA for the CDR3: TGCGCCAGCAGCGTGGATCTGCGAGAGACCCAGTACTTC.

This clone appeared a few times. The rearrangement joins TRBV19 to TRBJ2-7; TRBD2 aligns across 11 bases. The CDR3 spans 15 residues. Germline trimming cut 5 bases from V and 2 bases from J; bases unmatched to any gene: 5. Germline CDR1 is LNHDA and CDR2 is SQIVND (reference sequence). The CDR3 region is CASSPLAGDAYEQYF. Here the CDR3 DNA reads TGTGCCAGTAGTCCACTAGCGGGGGACGCCTACGAGCAGTACTTC. Using reference TRBV19 and TRBJ2-7 for the parts outside the CDR3, the full variable domain is DGGITQSPKYLFRKEGQNVTLSCEQNLNHDAMYWYRQDPGQGLRLIYYSQIVNDFQKGDIAEGYSVSREKKESFPLTVTSAQKNPTAFYLCASSPLAGDAYEQYFGPGTRLTVT.

The V and J genes are TRBV6-6 and TRBJ2-7; D may be TRBD2 (5 bases). The V and J ends lost 7 bases and 2 bases respectively, with 15 bases between them. Germline loops: CDR1 MNHNY, CDR2 SVGAGI (reference sequence). The CDR3 has 14 amino acids. Here the CDR3 reads CASISSGRTYEQYF. The DNA of the CDR3 is TGTGCCAGCATATCGAGCGGCCGAACCTACGAGCAGTACTTC.

The chain links TRBV4-3 to TRBJ1-5; TRBD1 is a possible D gene (6 bases). Germline values: CDR1 LGHNA, CDR2 YSLEER. The V end was cut by 3 bases, the J end by 3 bases, with 12 bases between. This CDR3 region has 15 residues. DNA for the CDR3: TGCGCCAGCAGCCAGAATACAGGGAACAATCAGCCCCAGCATTTT. Encoded protein: CASSQNTGNNQPQHF.

This clone was picked up a small number of times. This rearrangement joins TRBV7-3 to TRBJ1-2, with a tentative D call TRBD1 (5 bases). This CDR3 has 13 amino acids. Trimming shortened V by 5 bases and J by 2 bases, and 9 bases separated the two germline ends. The germline V gene encodes CDR1 SGHTA and CDR2 FQGTGA. The CDR3 spells CASSPDKNYGYTF. The CDR3, as DNA: TGTGCCAGCAGCCCGGACAAGAACTATGGCTACACCTTC. Looking up the rest from reference TRBV7-3 and TRBJ1-2 gives the full variable domain: GAGVSQTPSNKVTEKGKYVELRCDPISGHTALYWYRQSLGQGPEFLIYFQGTGAADDSGLPNDRFFAVRPEGSVSTLKIQRTERGDSAVYLCASSPDKNYGYTFGSGTRLTVV.

The chain is built from TRBV2 and TRBJ2-5, with 9 bases lining up with TRBD1. The CDR3 has 15 residues. The V segment lost 5 bases and the J segment 2 bases; nucleotides outside the gene matches: 6. Germline loops: CDR1 SNHLY, CDR2 FYNNEI. DNA of the CDR3: TGTGCCAGCAGTCAAAACAGGGGGCCTCAAGAGACCCAGTACTTC. It yields the protein CASSQNRGPQETQYF.

The chain uses TRBV11-2 and TRBJ2-2, with D possibly TRBD1 on 5 matching bases. This CDR3 region has 12 residues. Trimming took 10 bases from V and 5 from J, leaving 11 bases between them. The germline gives CDR1 SGHAT, CDR2 FQNNGV. The CDR3 reads CAIRVRTGELFF. As DNA, the CDR3 is TGTGCCATCAGGGTGAGAACCGGGGAGCTGTTTTTT.

The chain combines TRBV21-1 with TRBJ2-5; the DNA was not used to check the table's D call, TRBD2. TRBV21-1 is deemed a pseudogene. This CDR3 spans 15 amino acids. The CDR3 DNA sequence: TGTGCCAGCAGCTTCTCCGGGACTAGTAAGGAGACCCAGTACTTC. It translates to CASSFSGTSKETQYF.

The V and J genes are TRBV29-1 and TRBJ1-1; tentatively, D is TRBD1 (6 bases). In germline, CDR1 is SQVTM, CDR2 ANQGSEA. V was pared by 2 bases and J by 1 base, with 11 bases between. This CDR3 has 14 amino acids. As DNA, the CDR3 is TGCAGCGTTGAAAATCGGGGACAGAACACTGAAGCTTTCTTT. Translation gives CSVENRGQNTEAFF. Using reference TRBV29-1 and TRBJ1-1 for the parts outside the CDR3, the full variable domain is SAVISQKPSRDICQRGTSLTIQCQVDSQVTMMFWYRQQPGQSLTLIATANQGSEATYESGFVIDKFPISRPNLTFSTLTVSNMSPEDSSIYLCSVENRGQNTEAFFGQGTRLTVV.

This clone was found a few times. The chain recombines TRBV4-2 with TRBJ1-2; no clear D. V dropped 0 bases and J dropped 4 bases, with 12 bases sitting between them. This CDR3 spans 15 amino acids. Germline CDR1 and CDR2: LGHNA and YNFKEQ. The CDR3 loop is CASSQESGEGYGYTF. CDR3 nucleotides: TGTGCCAGCAGCCAAGAGTCCGGGGAGGGCTATGGCTACACCTTC.

The chain links TRBV28 to TRBJ1-2, with D perhaps matching TRBD1 (6 bases). CDR1 MDHEN and CDR2 SYDVKM come from the germline V gene. V lost 6 bases to trimming and J lost 5 bases, with 13 bases between them. This CDR3 contains 13 residues. CDR3 sequence: CASRPRGLYGYTF. The CDR3, as DNA: TGTGCCAGCAGACCGAGGGGGTTATATGGCTACACCTTC.

J is TRBJ2-7 and V is TRBV2; possible D gene TRBD2, 5 bases. This CDR3 contains 15 residues. The V gene lost 6 bases and the J gene lost 1 base, with 16 bases spanning the gap. The germline V gene encodes CDR1 SNHLY and CDR2 FYNNEI. DNA for the CDR3: TGTGCCAGCAGGACCCCGAGGGTAAGGTCCTACGAGCAGTACTTC. It specifies CASRTPRVRSYEQYF.

The V gene is TRBV5-4, the J gene TRBJ2-3; 8 nucleotides align to TRBD2. Germline V gene sequence: CDR1 SGHNT, CDR2 YYREEE (reference sequence). The CDR3 covers 17 residues. With 4 bases clipped from V and 0 bases from J, the junction kept 10 bases outside the gene matches. Here the CDR3 reads CASSAPGLDSSTDTQYF. The CDR3 DNA is TGTGCCAGCAGCGCGCCGGGACTAGACTCTAGCACAGATACGCAGTATTTT.

V is TRBV7-9 and J is TRBJ2-1, with D tentatively TRBD1 (5 bases). This CDR3 region has 13 residues. Trimming removed 6 bases from V and 15 bases from J, with 21 bases in between. The germline CDR1 and CDR2 sequences are SEHNR and FQNEAQ (reference sequence). The CDR3 coding sequence is TGTGCCAGCAGTATTAGGGGCCGATCTTTGCTGTTCTTC. Translating gives CASSIRGRSLLFF. Full variable domain (rest looked up from reference TRBV7-9 and TRBJ2-1): DTGVSQNPRHKITKRGQNVTFRCDPISEHNRLYWYRQTLGQGPEFLTYFQNEAQLEKSRLLSDRFSAERPKGSFSTLEIQRTEQGDSAMYLCASSIRGRSLLFFGPGTRLTVL.

The V and J genes are TRBV18 and TRBJ1-1, with D possibly TRBD1 on 6 matching bases. Germline CDR1 is KGHSH and CDR2 is LQKENI. The CDR3 runs to 15 residues. V was cut by 3 bases and J by 1 base, with 12 bases left in between. The CDR3, as DNA: TGTGCCAGCTCACCGATCGGGGGGCCGAACACTGAAGCTTTCTTT. It encodes CASSPIGGPNTEAFF.

V gene TRBV11-2 combines with J gene TRBJ2-1, with a possible D match to TRBD2 (6 bases). This CDR3 has 15 amino acids. V was shortened by 5 bases and J by 9 bases, with 20 bases between the two germline ends. Germline values: CDR1 SGHAT, CDR2 FQNNGV. The CDR3 loop reads CASSQTGPGVAEQFF. The CDR3, as DNA: TGTGCCAGCAGCCAGACGGGGCCGGGGGTTGCTGAGCAGTTCTTC.

V gene TRBV19 combines with J gene TRBJ1-5; maybe TRBD1 (5 bases). The CDR3 is made up of 15 amino acids. CDR1 and CDR2 (germline): LNHDA, SQIVND (reference sequence). The ends were cut back, 1 base at V and 5 bases at J, with 12 bases in the middle. CDR3 in amino acids: CASSIATGGDQPQHF. The CDR3 DNA is TGTGCCAGTAGTATAGCCACAGGTGGTGATCAGCCCCAGCATTTT.

The chain joins TRBV6-6 to TRBJ2-4; weak D call: TRBD2 (5 bases). The CDR3 is 16 amino acids. Germline-derived CDR1 and CDR2 are MNHNY and SVGAGI (reference sequence). The V gene lost 0 bases and the J gene lost 1 base, with 10 bases spanning the gap. CDR3 DNA sequence: TGTGCCAGCAGTTACTCGAATTGGAGGGCCAAAAACATTCAGTACTTC. It specifies CASSYSNWRAKNIQYF.

The chain recombines TRBV5-4 with TRBJ1-2; 12 nucleotides line up with TRBD1. CDR1 is SGHNT and CDR2 is YYREEE in the germline V gene (reference sequence). This CDR3 contains 15 residues. Trimming cost V 0 bases and J 4 bases; bases outside gene matches: 1. CDR3 sequence: CASSLAGQGAYGYTF. The CDR3 DNA follows: TGTGCCAGCAGCTTGGCGGGACAGGGGGCCTATGGCTACACCTTC.